This T cell receptor (beta chain) was sequenced during a study of cytomegalovirus exposure and HLA in healthy donors. Study as a whole: The same platform as the approximately 660 first-cohort repertoires was used for the 90 to 150 validation repertoires, a later analysis reported.

Broader study findings: Many donors shared some public TCRs, even though most TCR sequences were rare. Investigators reported approximately 170 TCR beta chains as tied to cytomegalovirus.

The data were produced by immunoSEQ multiplex PCR, yet TCRdb's version contains in-frame clones alone and is incomplete. The table lists 60,000 or so clones, roughly 90% of them singletons. Remarks on this clone: Its matching antigen is unknown.

Per the germline V gene, CDR1 is SEHNR and CDR2 is FQNEAQ (reference sequence). The CDR3 runs 14 residues. Trimming shortened V by 5 bases and J by 4 bases, and 12 bases separated the two germline ends. This rearrangement joins TRBV7-9 to TRBJ1-3; D is ambiguous. The specimen sequenced was PBMCs. This receptor was obtained from a man aged 18 to 30 in good health and CMV-seronegative. Here the CDR3 reads CASSDLWRGNTIYF. Here the CDR3 DNA reads TGTGCCAGCAGCGATCTCTGGCGGGGAAACACCATATATTTT.